The next 9 T cell receptor beta chains were all read from a single sample in a study of T-cell memory formation after mild COVID-19. TCRdb reprocessed the 5' RACE reads with MiXCR, giving one entry per CDR3 protein. Counted here are approximately 150,000 distinct CDR3 sequences, about 19% occurring once; the ten biggest clones make up approximately 2%. Sequenced sample: PBMCs or a T cell subset sorted from them (not recorded which). These receptors all come from an adult woman who had mild COVID-19 (a few samples of this study predate the infection). Cell type and time point are not known.

J is TRBJ2-3 and V is TRBV9, with TRBD2 identical over 9 bases. With 3 bases clipped from V and 1 base from J, the junction kept 15 bases outside the gene matches. This CDR3 is 19 amino acids long. The germline V gene has CDR1 SGDLS and CDR2 YYNGEE. CDR3 sequence (DNA): TGTGCCAGCAGCGCCCCGGAGGGTAGGCGACTAGCGGGCACAGATACGCAGTATTTT. Translation gives CASSAPEGRRLAGTDTQYF.

This clonotype has only a few counts. V and J are TRBV5-1 and TRBJ1-2; 7 bases align to TRBD1. CDR1 SGHRS and CDR2 YFSETQ come from the germline V gene. V trimming: 0 bases; J trimming: 6 bases; junction bases outside the gene matches: 5. There are 14 residues in the CDR3. This CDR3 is CASSLVVGGDGYTF. CDR3 nucleotides: TGCGCCAGCAGCTTGGTTGTAGGGGGCGATGGCTACACCTTC.

Only a few counts were recorded for this clonotype. V usage is TRBV5-1 and J usage is TRBJ1-1, with D possibly being TRBD1 (5 bases). Germline values: CDR1 SGHRS, CDR2 YFSETQ. This CDR3 has 17 amino acids. Trimming removed 0 bases from V and 0 bases from J, with 15 bases in between. Written as DNA, the CDR3 is TGCGCCAGCAGCTTGGCCGGGGCACTTCCCATGAACACTGAAGCTTTCTTT. Its translation is CASSLAGALPMNTEAFF.

This clonotype was counted only a few times. The V and J genes are TRBV2 and TRBJ2-3, with TRBD2 matching 14 bases. Trimming took 7 bases from V and 0 from J; bases not matched to a gene: 9. Germline loops: CDR1 SNHLY, CDR2 FYNNEI. The CDR3 has 18 residues. As DNA, the CDR3 is TGTGCCAGCACGGGACTAGCGGGGGAACACCCTAGCACAGATACGCAGTATTTT. As protein: CASTGLAGEHPSTDTQYF.

The V gene is TRBV19, the J gene TRBJ1-5, with TRBD1 matching over 9 bases. Germline CDR1 LNHDA, CDR2 SQIVND (reference sequence). The length of the CDR3 is 16 residues. The J segment lost 4 bases and the V segment lost 1 base, leaving 5 bases of the junction unmatched. The CDR3 DNA sequence: TGTGCCAGTAGTATAGTCTCCGGGACAGGGAATCAGCCCCAGCATTTT. Protein sequence: CASSIVSGTGNQPQHF. Complete variable domain (other parts from reference TRBV19 and TRBJ1-5): DGGITQSPKYLFRKEGQNVTLSCEQNLNHDAMYWYRQDPGQGLRLIYYSQIVNDFQKGDIAEGYSVSREKKESFPLTVTSAQKNPTAFYLCASSIVSGTGNQPQHFGDGTRLSIL.

The V and J genes are TRBV4-3 and TRBJ2-5, with 11 bases matching TRBD2. This CDR3 has 16 amino acids. V lost 2 bases and J lost 4; bases outside the gene matches: 6. Germline V gene data show CDR1 as LGHNA and CDR2 as YSLEER. The CDR3 here is CASSQQLAGDGETQYF. The CDR3 region has the DNA TGCGCCAGCAGCCAACAACTAGCGGGAGATGGAGAGACCCAGTACTTC.

This clonotype was observed many times. V and J are TRBV12-3 or TRBV12-4 and TRBJ2-7; 10 nucleotides line up with TRBD2. V gave up 3 bases and J gave up 3 bases; unmatched junction bases: 14. The CDR3 is made up of 18 amino acids. The CDR3 bases are TGTGCCAGCAGTTTGGGGCTAGCGGGAGCTACCAGAGTCTACGAGCAGTACTTC. Translating gives CASSLGLAGATRVYEQYF.

This clonotype showed up just a few times. The J gene is TRBJ1-6, the V gene TRBV2; tentative D call: TRBD1 (6 bases). The germline V gene encodes CDR1 SNHLY and CDR2 FYNNEI. This CDR3 is 13 amino acids long. The V gene lost 6 bases and the J gene lost 7 bases, with 10 bases spanning the gap. In DNA, the CDR3 is TGTGCCAGCAGGGGGGCTCGGAATTCACCCCTCCACTTT. It codes for CASRGARNSPLHF.

The chain carries TRBV13 and TRBJ2-5, with a possible D match to TRBD2 (5 bases). Germline CDR1 and CDR2: PRHDT and FYEKMQ (reference sequence). V dropped 6 bases and J dropped 4 bases, with 18 bases sitting between them. This CDR3 comprises 15 residues. The CDR3 region is CASRTVVGIRETQYF. The CDR3 bases are TGTGCCAGCAGAACAGTTGTCGGGATAAGAGAGACCCAGTACTTC.